Below, 27 T cell receptor beta chains from the same sample are listed, as sequenced in a study of shared clonotypes between healthy human individuals. Naive CD8 cells, CD45RO-negative and positively selected for CCR7, excluded terminally differentiated effector memory CD45RA+ cells. TCRdb's copy holds only in-frame clones and misses some; the assay was immunoSEQ multiplex PCR. The data show about 2.1 million clones, approximately 94% seen once. Sequenced: naive CD8+ T cells from PBMCs. The receptor set was obtained from a man aged 18 to 30 in good health. Some clones in this sample may be carry-over from other donors' samples.

The chain employs TRBV29-1 and TRBJ2-2; D gene unclear. Per the germline V gene, CDR1 is SQVTM and CDR2 is ANQGSEA. The CDR3 is 14 amino acids. Trimming took 2 bases from V and 0 from J, leaving 7 bases between them. The CDR3 loop is CSVEWGSNTGELFF. CDR3 DNA: TGCAGCGTTGAATGGGGATCGAACACCGGGGAGCTGTTTTTT.

CDR3 residues: CASSSVVDYGYTF. CDR3 coding DNA: TGTGCCAGCAGCTCGGTGGTTGACTATGGCTACACCTTC. This chain connects TRBV7-2 to TRBJ1-2; no clear D gene. Between the trimmed V and J ends, which lost 4 bases and 3 bases, there was a span of 9 bases. The CDR3 loop spans 13 amino acids. The germline gives CDR1 SGHTA, CDR2 FQGNSA.

The rearrangement links TRBV5-6 to TRBJ1-3; TRBD1 matches 12 bases. The CDR3 totals 16 residues. The germline CDR1 and CDR2 sequences are SGHDT and YYEEEE. Unmatched junction bases numbered 8, after V lost 4 bases and J lost 6 bases. CDR3 protein: CASSTRDRGPVNTIYF. Here the CDR3 DNA reads TGTGCCAGCAGCACCCGGGACAGGGGGCCTGTAAACACCATATATTTT.

This clone was recorded only once. V gene TRBV13 combines with J gene TRBJ2-5, with D maybe TRBD1 (6 bases). The V gene lost 5 bases and the J gene lost 0 bases, with 16 bases spanning the gap. The CDR3 runs to 16 residues. Germline V gives CDR1 PRHDT, CDR2 FYEKMQ (reference sequence). This chain's CDR3 is CASSLSPGQHQETQYF. Here the CDR3 DNA reads TGTGCCAGCAGCCTTTCGCCCGGACAGCACCAAGAGACCCAGTACTTC.

This clone was observed once. The rearrangement uses TRBV6-5 and TRBJ2-7, with D possibly being TRBD2 (6 bases). There are 15 residues in the CDR3. Trimming left V 0 bases short and J 5 bases short, with 14 bases between. The germline V gene encodes CDR1 MNHEY and CDR2 SVGAGI. CDR3: CASSYSVGGVHEQYF. The CDR3 nucleotides are TGTGCCAGCAGTTACTCTGTGGGAGGAGTCCACGAGCAGTACTTC.

The sample holds one count of this clone. This chain links TRBV13 with TRBJ2-1; D is perhaps TRBD1 (5 bases). The CDR3 sequence is 15 residues long. In germline, CDR1 is PRHDT, CDR2 FYEKMQ (reference sequence). Between the trimmed V and J ends, which lost 5 bases and 6 bases, there was a span of 17 bases. The CDR3 loop reads CASSRPQGIGNEQFF. The CDR3 bases are TGTGCCAGCAGCCGCCCCCAGGGTATCGGCAATGAGCAGTTCTTC.

The chain couples TRBV7-2 to TRBJ1-5; D not resolved. CDR3 length equals 15 residues. Per the germline V gene, CDR1 is SGHTA and CDR2 is FQGNSA. V dropped 1 base and J dropped 7 bases, with 14 bases sitting between them. CDR3 sequence reads: CASSLGAGWGQPQHF. CDR3 sequence (DNA): TGTGCCAGCAGCTTAGGGGCGGGGTGGGGACAGCCCCAGCATTTT.

The gene calls are TRBV27 and TRBJ2-7; 9 nucleotides align to TRBD1. Trimming removed 6 bases from V and 4 bases from J; junction bases left unmatched: 10. Germline V gene data show CDR1 as MNHEY and CDR2 as SMNVEV (reference sequence). This CDR3 is 15 amino acids long. CDR3 DNA: TGTGCCAGCAGACCAGGCGGGACAGGGTTGTACGAGCAGTACTTC. It is translated as CASRPGGTGLYEQYF.

V usage is TRBV11-3 and J usage is TRBJ2-7; tentatively, D is TRBD1 (6 bases). V was cut by 3 bases and J by 1 base, with 7 bases left in between. The CDR3 runs to 13 residues. From germline, CDR1 is SGHNT and CDR2 YENEEA. Written as DNA, the CDR3 is TGTGCCAGCAGCTTTAGGGGGTCCTACGAGCAGTACTTC. Residues: CASSFRGSYEQYF.

The rearrangement joins TRBV7-9 to TRBJ2-7; D may be TRBD2 (6 bases). Germline V lookup: CDR1 SEHNR, CDR2 FQNEAQ (reference sequence). V gave up 4 bases and J gave up 2 bases, with 18 bases separating them. This CDR3 is built from 16 residues. The CDR3 is CASSSLSGLNTYEQYF. In DNA form, the CDR3 reads TGTGCCAGCAGCTCACTAAGCGGGCTTAACACCTACGAGCAGTACTTC. The full variable domain, in which reference TRBV7-9 and TRBJ2-7 provide the parts outside the CDR3, is DTGVSQNPRHKITKRGQNVTFRCDPISEHNRLYWYRQTLGQGPEFLTYFQNEAQLEKSRLLSDRFSAERPKGSFSTLEIQRTEQGDSAMYLCASSSLSGLNTYEQYFGPGTRLTVT.

The chain couples TRBV10-3 to TRBJ1-2; D unresolved. The V gene lost 3 bases and the J gene lost 4 bases, with 3 bases spanning the gap. From germline, CDR1 is ENHRY and CDR2 SYGVKD. This CDR3 has 11 amino acids. Here the CDR3 reads CAISESYGYTF. CDR3 sequence (DNA): TGTGCCATCAGTGAAAGCTATGGCTACACCTTC.

The genes are TRBV4-1 and TRBJ2-7, with D possibly called TRBD1 or TRBD2 (5 bases each). The CDR3 spans 14 residues. Trimming shortened V by 1 base and J by 2 bases, and 9 bases separated the two germline ends. CDR1 MGHRA and CDR2 YSYEKL come from the germline V gene. This CDR3 reads CASSQGGTTYEQYF. In nucleotides, the CDR3 is TGCGCCAGCAGCCAAGGGGGGACCACCTACGAGCAGTACTTC.

This clone was picked up one time. This sequence joins TRBV5-6 and TRBJ1-2; D may be TRBD1 (6 bases). Germline loops: CDR1 SGHDT, CDR2 YYEEEE. CDR3 length equals 15 residues. Trimming removed 1 base from V and 4 bases from J, with 14 bases in between. CDR3 bases: TGTGCCAGCAGCTTGTCCCCAGGGGTGGGCTATGGCTACACCTTC. Protein sequence: CASSLSPGVGYGYTF.

This clone was seen a single time. The chain carries TRBV29-1 and TRBJ2-7; 9 nucleotides line up with TRBD2. Germline lookup yields CDR1 SQVTM and CDR2 ANQGSEA. CDR3 length: 16 residues. J gave up 0 bases and V 6 bases, and 12 bases lay outside the gene matches. The CDR3 protein is CSVLWLAGVGSYEQYF. The CDR3 DNA follows: TGCAGCGTACTTTGGTTAGCGGGAGTCGGCTCCTACGAGCAGTACTTC.

The chain employs TRBV4-1 and TRBJ2-7; D gene uncertain. V was pared by 4 bases and J by 4 bases, with 14 bases between. CDR1 is MGHRA, CDR2 YSYEKL, per germline. The length of the CDR3 is 14 residues. CDR3 sequence reads: CASSPVGPFYEQYF. Here the CDR3 DNA reads TGCGCCAGCAGCCCCGTCGGGCCCTTTTACGAGCAGTACTTC.

The chain joins TRBV10-2 to TRBJ2-2, with D tentatively TRBD2 (5 bases). The CDR3 consists of 15 residues. The V and J ends lost 4 bases and 0 bases respectively, with 9 bases between them. Germline V gene lookup returns CDR1 WSHSY and CDR2 SAAADI. The CDR3 here is CASSVERSNTGELFF. Here the CDR3 DNA reads TGCGCCAGCAGTGTCGAGCGGTCGAACACCGGGGAGCTGTTTTTT.

The V and J genes are TRBV29-1 and TRBJ1-2, with 11 positions matching TRBD1. Per the germline V gene, CDR1 is SQVTM and CDR2 is ANQGSEA. The ends lost 6 bases at V and 4 bases at J; junction bases unmatched: 7. The CDR3 covers 14 residues. DNA for the CDR3: TGCAGCGTGAAAGGACAGGGGGCGTTCTATGGCTACACCTTC. Encoded protein: CSVKGQGAFYGYTF.

The chain links TRBV4-3 to TRBJ2-1; D not certain. Trimming took 4 bases from V and 5 from J, leaving 18 bases between them. The CDR3 totals 16 residues. In germline, CDR1 is LGHNA, CDR2 YSLEER. The CDR3: CASSPEAGLRHNEQFF. The DNA of the CDR3 is TGCGCCAGCAGCCCCGAGGCCGGGCTACGCCACAATGAGCAGTTCTTC.

The rearrangement links TRBV27 to TRBJ2-3; D is ambiguous. Germline-derived CDR1 and CDR2 are MNHEY and SMNVEV (reference sequence). Trimming pared 2 bases from V and 2 bases from J, leaving 11 bases between. The CDR3 runs 15 residues. The DNA of the CDR3 is TGTGCCAGCAGTTTAAGGCGGATTCCCACAGATACGCAGTATTTT. This encodes CASSLRRIPTDTQYF.

The chain has TRBV13 and TRBJ2-5; 11 bases line up with TRBD2. The germline V gene encodes CDR1 PRHDT and CDR2 FYEKMQ (reference sequence). J was trimmed by 5 bases and V by 2 bases; bases with no gene match: 10. The CDR3 extends over 17 amino acids. Here the CDR3 DNA reads TGTGCCAGCAGCTTAAAAGTAGCGGGAGGGTACCGGGAGACCCAGTACTTC. Encoded protein: CASSLKVAGGYRETQYF.

J is TRBJ2-1 and V is TRBV19, with 12 bases matching TRBD2. The CDR3 runs 16 residues. Trimming removed 5 bases from V and 7 bases from J; junction bases left unmatched: 9. Germline CDR1 reads LNHDA; CDR2 reads SQIVND (reference sequence). The CDR3 here is CASSSTSGGFGNEQFF. DNA for the CDR3: TGTGCCAGTAGTTCCACTAGCGGGGGGTTTGGGAATGAGCAGTTCTTC.

The V call is TRBV4-3, the J call TRBJ2-7, with 9 nucleotides matching TRBD1. The V segment lost 0 bases and the J segment 2 bases; nucleotides outside the gene matches: 5. This CDR3 comprises 16 residues. CDR1 and CDR2 (germline): LGHNA, YSLEER. The CDR3 loop is CASSQDVGTGTYEQYF. DNA for the CDR3: TGCGCCAGCAGCCAAGATGTTGGGACAGGGACCTACGAGCAGTACTTC.

This clone was recorded once. The J gene is TRBJ2-1, the V gene TRBV9; D may be TRBD1 (6 bases). The CDR3 has 15 residues. CDR1 SGDLS and CDR2 YYNGEE come from the germline V gene. Trimming pared 0 bases from V and 6 bases from J, leaving 13 bases between. CDR3 loop: CASSVEGTSANEQFF. The CDR3 DNA reads as TGTGCCAGCAGCGTAGAGGGGACATCAGCCAATGAGCAGTTCTTC.

V and J are TRBV7-2 and TRBJ1-1; unclear D gene. Trimming shortened V by 1 base and J by 5 bases, and 5 bases separated the two germline ends. The CDR3 is 12 residues long. The germline V gene encodes CDR1 SGHTA and CDR2 FQGNSA. The CDR3 reads CASSLEWTEAFF. For the CDR3, the DNA is TGTGCCAGCAGCTTAGAATGGACTGAAGCTTTCTTT. The full variable domain, with the rest looked up from reference TRBV7-2 and TRBJ1-1, is GAGVSQSPSNKVTEKGKDVELRCDPISGHTALYWYRQSLGQGLEFLIYFQGNSAPDKSGLPSDRFSAERTGGSVSTLTIQRTQQEDSAVYLCASSLEWTEAFFGQGTRLTVV.

The chain employs TRBV29-1 and TRBJ2-1; 11 positions match TRBD2. V lost 5 bases, J lost 3 bases, and 3 bases stayed unmatched. This CDR3 region has 14 residues. Germline V gene data show CDR1 as SQVTM and CDR2 as ANQGSEA. For the CDR3, the DNA is TGCAGCGTTTTCGGGACTAGCGGCTACAATGAGCAGTTCTTC. Encoded protein: CSVFGTSGYNEQFF.

On this clone itself: Other DNA sequences in the same sample also yield this CDR3. This chain uses TRBV7-9 with TRBJ2-7, with 7 nucleotides matching TRBD1. The trim removed 4 bases at V and 3 bases at J, leaving 3 bases unmatched. The CDR3 has 13 amino acids. Germline V lookup: CDR1 SEHNR, CDR2 FQNEAQ (reference sequence). The chain's CDR3 is CASSYGTVYEQYF. The CDR3, as DNA: TGTGCCAGCAGCTACGGGACAGTCTACGAGCAGTACTTC.

The chain joins TRBV5-1 to TRBJ2-1, with D uncertain. This CDR3 comprises 16 residues. V was trimmed by 1 base and J by 0 bases, leaving 11 bases between them. The germline CDR1 and CDR2 sequences are SGHRS and YFSETQ. CDR3 nucleotide sequence: TGCGCCAGCAGCTTGAATACAGCTCGCTCCTACAATGAGCAGTTCTTC. This encodes CASSLNTARSYNEQFF.